This TCR beta chain derives from a study of PD-L1 blockade in urothelial cancer. TCRdb keeps only in-frame clones here, not all; method: immunoSEQ multiplex PCR. The sample yields approximately 1,600 clones, around 30% seen once. The CDR3 length is 14 residues. CDR1 is LNHDA and CDR2 is SQIVND in the germline V gene (reference sequence). V shed 6 bases, J shed 6 bases, and the junction held 8 bases outside the gene matches. This chain links TRBV19 with TRBJ2-3, with TRBD2 identical over 8 bases. The receptor was isolated from a woman between 55 and 75 years old with urothelial cancer. The specimen comprised tumor tissue, sampled before atezolizumab (anti-PD-L1) treatment. The CDR3 DNA sequence: TGTGCCAGTAGCCGACGGGGGGGTTGGGATACGCAGTATTTT. It codes for CASSRRGGWDTQYF.